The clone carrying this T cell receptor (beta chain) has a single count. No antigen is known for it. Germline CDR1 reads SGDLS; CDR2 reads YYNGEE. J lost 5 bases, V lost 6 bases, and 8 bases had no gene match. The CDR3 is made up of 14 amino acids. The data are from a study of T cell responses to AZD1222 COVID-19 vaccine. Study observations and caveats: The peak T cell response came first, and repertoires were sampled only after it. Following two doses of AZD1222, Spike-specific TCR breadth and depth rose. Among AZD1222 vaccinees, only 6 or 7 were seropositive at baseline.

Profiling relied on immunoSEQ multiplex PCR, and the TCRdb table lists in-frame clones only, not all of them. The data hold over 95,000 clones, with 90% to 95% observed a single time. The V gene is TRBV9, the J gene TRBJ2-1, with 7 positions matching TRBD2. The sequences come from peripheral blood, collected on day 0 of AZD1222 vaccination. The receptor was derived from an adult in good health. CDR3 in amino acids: CASTTGGVNNEQFF. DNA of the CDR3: TGTGCCAGCACCACTGGGGGGGTCAACAATGAGCAGTTCTTC.